One sample yielded the 18 T cell receptor beta chains listed below, sequenced in a study of cytomegalovirus exposure and HLA in healthy donors. Primers for the PCR totalled 60 Vbeta and 13 Jbeta. This table comes from immunoSEQ multiplex PCR, and its TCRdb copy is limited to in-frame clones, with some not included. Recorded here are around 210,000 clones; the top ten clones represent about 1%. Sequencing was carried out using PBMCs. Every receptor here comes from a girl aged 2 to 9 in good health and CMV-seropositive.

V usage is TRBV9 and J usage is TRBJ2-3; possible D gene TRBD2, 6 bases. CDR3 length: 16 residues. The germline V gene encodes CDR1 SGDLS and CDR2 YYNGEE. Trimming removed 3 bases from V and 0 bases from J, with 14 bases in between. The CDR3 DNA is TGTGCCAGCAGCGCACGGCTAGCGACTAGCACAGATACGCAGTATTTT. Translated, it gives CASSARLATSTDTQYF. Full variable domain (remainder filled in from reference TRBV9 and TRBJ2-3): DSGVTQTPKHLITATGQRVTLRCSPRSGDLSVYWYQQSLDQGLQFLIQYYNGEERAKGNILERFSAQQFPDLHSELNLSSLELGDSALYFCASSARLATSTDTQYFGPGTRLTVL.

The chain combines TRBV7-9 with TRBJ1-1, with D possibly matching TRBD1 (5 bases). This CDR3 contains 14 residues. Trimming stripped 4 bases from V and 1 base from J, with 10 bases between. Germline V gene sequence: CDR1 SEHNR, CDR2 FQNEAQ (reference sequence). The CDR3 is CASSSQGPNTEAFF. CDR3 DNA sequence: TGTGCCAGCAGCTCTCAGGGCCCGAACACTGAAGCTTTCTTT.

The rearrangement joins TRBV19 to TRBJ2-7, with D hard to call. Germline V gene data show CDR1 as LNHDA and CDR2 as SQIVND (reference sequence). This CDR3 region has 15 residues. Trimming pared 3 bases from V and 0 bases from J, leaving 12 bases between. CDR3 DNA sequence: TGTGCCAGTAGTATTTCAAGCCTAAGCTCCTACGAGCAGTACTTC. Protein sequence: CASSISSLSSYEQYF. Looking up the rest from reference TRBV19 and TRBJ2-7 gives the full variable domain: DGGITQSPKYLFRKEGQNVTLSCEQNLNHDAMYWYRQDPGQGLRLIYYSQIVNDFQKGDIAEGYSVSREKKESFPLTVTSAQKNPTAFYLCASSISSLSSYEQYFGPGTRLTVT.

This rearrangement joins TRBV9 to TRBJ2-7; possibly TRBD2 for D (6 bases). Germline loops: CDR1 SGDLS, CDR2 YYNGEE. V was clipped by 4 bases and J by 2 bases, with 10 bases between them. The CDR3 totals 13 residues. DNA of the CDR3: TGTGCCAGCAGCCCACGACTAGCCTACGAGCAGTACTTC. This encodes CASSPRLAYEQYF.

V gene TRBV5-4 combines with J gene TRBJ1-3, with 7 positions matching TRBD1. Germline CDR1 is SGHNT and CDR2 is YYREEE (reference sequence). The junction had 10 bases not matched to a gene; V was cut back by 4 bases and J by 0 bases. CDR3 size: 17 residues. The CDR3 protein is CASSPGTVKTSGNTIYF. CDR3 DNA sequence: TGTGCCAGCAGCCCTGGGACAGTAAAGACCTCTGGAAACACCATATATTTT. Variable domain in full (rest from reference TRBV5-4 and TRBJ1-3): ETGVTQSPTHLIKTRGQQVTLRCSSQSGHNTVSWYQQALGQGPQFIFQYYREEENGRGNFPPRFSGLQFPNYSSELNVNALELDDSALYLCASSPGTVKTSGNTIYFGEGSWLTVV.

The chain recombines TRBV6-1 with TRBJ1-2, with 7 bases fitting TRBD1. Losses at the gene ends were 6 bases for V and 6 bases for J; bases not matched to a gene: 4. Per germline, CDR1 MNHNS and CDR2 SASEGT. This CDR3 has 12 residues. The CDR3 region is CASRWDSDGYTF. CDR3 coding DNA: TGTGCCAGCAGGTGGGACAGCGATGGCTACACCTTC.

This sequence joins TRBV6-5 and TRBJ2-5; 7 bases match TRBD1. V lost 3 bases to trimming and J lost 11 bases; unmatched junction nucleotides: 15. The germline gives CDR1 MNHEY, CDR2 SVGAGI. The CDR3 has 15 amino acids. The CDR3 sequence is CASSYSGTVLTKQYF. The CDR3 DNA reads as TGTGCCAGCAGTTATAGTGGGACAGTGCTTACCAAGCAGTACTTC.

The chain employs TRBV7-3 and TRBJ2-7, with a weak D call TRBD2 (6 bases). The V and J ends lost 0 bases and 3 bases respectively, with 12 bases between them. Looked up from germline, CDR1 is SGHTA and CDR2 is FQGTGA. The CDR3 spans 15 residues. CDR3 nucleotide sequence: TGTGCCAGCAGCTTAACCGGGACGCGGGGCTACGAGCAGTACTTC. Its protein is CASSLTGTRGYEQYF.

The chain uses TRBV6-1 and TRBJ2-2; 9 bases fit TRBD1. The germline gives CDR1 MNHNS, CDR2 SASEGT. This CDR3 region has 15 residues. V trimming: 7 bases; J trimming: 4 bases; junction bases outside the gene matches: 7. The CDR3 DNA reads TGTGCCAGCATCGACGGACAGGGGTCCACCGGGGAGCTGTTTTTT. Encoded protein: CASIDGQGSTGELFF.

The genes are TRBV10-3 and TRBJ2-7; D may be TRBD1 (6 bases). Germline loops: CDR1 ENHRY, CDR2 SYGVKD. The CDR3 has 15 amino acids. The V and J ends lost 2 bases and 3 bases respectively, with 14 bases between them. The CDR3 nucleotides read TGTGCCATCAGTGAGGCTTTAGGACAGCGCTACGAGCAGTACTTC. This translates into CAISEALGQRYEQYF.

This chain connects TRBV28 to TRBJ2-7; the match to TRBD2 covers 11 bases. V lost 6 bases to trimming and J lost 5 bases; unmatched junction nucleotides: 12. CDR3 length equals 16 residues. Per the germline V gene, CDR1 is MDHEN and CDR2 is SYDVKM. This chain's CDR3 is CASSGTLGLAADEQYF. The CDR3 DNA reads as TGTGCCAGCAGCGGGACTCTGGGACTAGCGGCTGACGAGCAGTACTTC. Full variable domain (missing parts from reference TRBV28 and TRBJ2-7): DVKVTQSSRYLVKRTGEKVFLECVQDMDHENMFWYRQDPGLGLRLIYFSYDVKMKEKGDIPEGYSVSREKKERFSLILESASTNQTSMYLCASSGTLGLAADEQYFGPGTRLTVT.

The chain uses TRBV28 and TRBJ1-2, with 8 bases fitting TRBD1. The V gene end was trimmed by 10 bases and the J gene end by 8 bases; junction bases not matched to a gene: 12. Germline V gene lookup returns CDR1 MDHEN and CDR2 SYDVKM. This CDR3 has 13 residues. CDR3 sequence (DNA): TGTGCCATCGCGACAGGGGAAGTGGGGGGCTACACCTTC. Amino acid sequence: CAIATGEVGGYTF.

This chain connects TRBV7-2 to TRBJ1-2; no firm D call. CDR1 is SGHTA and CDR2 is FQGNSA in the germline V gene. Deletions cut 0 bases from V and 6 bases from J, with 11 bases between. CDR3 length equals 14 residues. The CDR3 DNA sequence: TGTGCCAGCAGCTTAGCGCGCGGTGGCCATGGCTACACCTTC. It translates to CASSLARGGHGYTF.

The chain uses TRBV28 and TRBJ1-5, with 11 bases lining up with TRBD1. Trimming took 6 bases from V and 1 from J; bases not matched to a gene: 14. Germline V gives CDR1 MDHEN, CDR2 SYDVKM. The CDR3 runs 19 residues. CDR3 loop: CASSSLGGTGGPSNQPQHF. CDR3 nucleotides: TGTGCCAGCAGCTCATTGGGAGGGACAGGGGGGCCGAGCAATCAGCCCCAGCATTTT.

V is TRBV6-5 and J is TRBJ2-5, with D perhaps TRBD2 (7 bases). Germline V gene sequence: CDR1 MNHEY, CDR2 SVGAGI. Trimming cost V 7 bases and J 4 bases, with 19 bases left between them. CDR3 length: 15 amino acids. CDR3 sequence reads: CASTHTRGGGETQYF. The CDR3 coding sequence is TGTGCCAGCACCCACACCCGAGGGGGGGGAGAGACCCAGTACTTC.

The chain has TRBV28 and TRBJ2-7, with 10 bases lining up with TRBD1. The germline CDR1 and CDR2 sequences are MDHEN and SYDVKM. The CDR3 is made up of 15 amino acids. J was trimmed by 1 base and V by 5 bases; bases with no gene match: 5. CDR3 in amino acids: CASSQGTGVSYEQYF. CDR3 in DNA: TGTGCCAGCAGTCAGGGGACAGGGGTTTCCTACGAGCAGTACTTC.

The rearrangement uses TRBV19 and TRBJ2-2, with 9 bases that match TRBD1. Per germline, CDR1 LNHDA and CDR2 SQIVND (reference sequence). This CDR3 spans 15 amino acids. V shed 4 bases, J shed 6 bases, and the junction held 6 bases outside the gene matches. CDR3 protein: CASSRGQGRAGELFF. As DNA, the CDR3 is TGTGCCAGTAGTAGAGGACAGGGGAGGGCCGGGGAGCTGTTTTTT.

CDR3 in amino acids: CSVEKQGENTIYF. The CDR3 nucleotides are TGCAGCGTTGAAAAGCAGGGGGAAAACACCATATATTTT. The chain recombines TRBV29-1 with TRBJ1-3, with 7 bases that match TRBD1. In germline, CDR1 is SQVTM, CDR2 ANQGSEA. CDR3 length: 13 amino acids. The V and J ends lost 2 bases and 6 bases, in that order; junction bases with no gene match: 4.